The table lists the clone carrying this T cell receptor (beta chain) with many counts. A NOSPECS grade of at least 4, a Clinical Activity Score of at least 3 and duration under 3 months were recorded in ophthalmopathy patients. This specimen belongs to a study of T cells in Graves' hyperthyroidism and ophthalmopathy. This CDR3 is built from 14 residues. Trimming at V came to 4 bases and at J to 6 bases, leaving 7 bases not matched to a gene. In germline, CDR1 is SGHVS, CDR2 FQNEAQ. RNA transcripts were the template for amplifying TCR beta CDR3 regions. Carried out on the TCR CDR3, a first-round RT-PCR used the HTBI primer set. TCRdb re-called the multiplex PCR reads through MiXCR, storing one row per CDR3 protein. There are approximately 430,000 distinct CDR3 sequences in the sample; 14% to 15% occur only once, and 13% lies in the top ten.

This TCR came from a man between 18 and 35 years old with Graves' ophthalmopathy. The sample consisted of blood. The chain employs TRBV7-8 and TRBJ1-2, with 8 bases that match TRBD1. The CDR3 loop reads CASSWQQGEHGYTF. The DNA for the CDR3 is TGTGCCAGCAGCTGGCAACAGGGGGAACATGGCTACACCTTC.